Sequencing of this T cell receptor beta chain was carried out in a study of regulatory T cells in long-lasting Graves disease. Time point here: persistent/refractory GD, antithyroid drugs over 5 years with positive TRAb. The authors made the TCR library using RNA they extracted from PBMCs. The ends were cut back, 6 bases at V and 2 bases at J, with 8 bases in the middle. CDR1 DFQATT and CDR2 SNEGSKA come from the germline V gene (reference sequence). There are 12 residues in the CDR3. Construction of TCR beta libraries relied on iRepertoire HTBI primers and on Arm-PCR targeting CDR3 regions. MiXCR was run by TCRdb on the multiplex PCR reads, yielding one entry per CDR3 protein. The profile shows roughly 400,000 distinct CDR3 sequences, under 25% of them singletons.

This sample comprised peripheral blood mononuclear cells (PBMCs), obtained when the disease was refractory, from a patient treated with antithyroid drugs. This TCR derives from a female donor with Graves disease. The rearrangement links TRBV20-1 to TRBJ1-3; D gene uncertain. CDR3: CSARTAGNTIYF. CDR3 DNA: TGCAGTGCCCGGACGGCTGGAAACACCATATATTTT.